The sequence of this T cell receptor beta chain was determined in a study of T cells after yellow fever vaccination. At least ten counts were recorded for this clonotype. TCRdb re-derived calls from the 5' RACE reads in MiXCR, one entry per CDR3 protein. This table holds 280,000 or so distinct CDR3 sequences, 8.5% to 10% found once. Sequencing used CD4+ T cells sorted from PBMCs, obtained 5 days after the yellow fever booster vaccination. The clonotype originates from a man aged 18 to 29 who received the YFV17D yellow fever vaccine.

CDR3: CASSLAPGVETQYF. CDR3 bases: TGCGCCAGCAGCTTGGCCCCGGGGGTGGAGACCCAGTACTTC. The rearrangement joins TRBV5-1 to TRBJ2-5, with D perhaps TRBD2 (6 bases). CDR3 length: 14 residues. In germline, CDR1 is SGHRS, CDR2 YFSETQ. V dropped 0 bases and J dropped 5 bases, with 11 bases sitting between them.